This T cell receptor beta chain was captured by sequencing in a study of a mutant IDH1 vaccine in newly diagnosed glioma. Generated by immunoSEQ multiplex PCR, the TCRdb table keeps only in-frame clones and is missing some. The sample lists roughly 72,000 clones, roughly 90% occurring once. Comments on this clone: Its antigen is unknown.

The time point is: week 5, during vaccination. What each vaccine dose contained was 300 ug of mutant IDH1 20-mer peptide, accompanied by topical imiquimod. V was clipped by 1 base and J by 1 base, with 5 bases between them. The germline V gene encodes CDR1 MGHRA and CDR2 YSYEKL. The CDR3 sequence is 13 residues long. The sample in question was PBMCs, obtained from a glioma patient whose treatment included an IDH1 peptide vaccine. The receptor was isolated from a woman aged 45-59 years with glioma. The rearrangement joins TRBV4-1 to TRBJ2-7; D remains unclear. The CDR3 protein is CASSQGLSYEQYF. CDR3 sequence (DNA): TGCGCCAGCAGCCAAGGCTTATCCTACGAGCAGTACTTC.